These T cell receptor beta chains were read from a single sample in a study of cytomegalovirus exposure and HLA in healthy donors. Measured with immunoSEQ multiplex PCR; TCRdb has only the in-frame clones, and not every one. Counted here are some 96,000 clones, approximately 72% occurring once; the ten biggest clones make up around 7%. The sequenced material came from PBMCs. The receptors originated from a man aged 35 to 55 in good health and CMV-seropositive. CDR3s include the opening cysteine and the closing phenylalanine or tryptophan. Fields, in order: CDR3 DNA, CDR3 protein, V gene, clone size, J gene, D gene. D genes are given only for firm matches. Not all rows give a size; the values are once, few, many and, for expanded clones, a class.

CDR3 DNA: TGTGCCAGCAGCTTAAAGGGGGCGAATGGCTACACCTTC
CDR3 protein: CASSLKGANGYTF
V gene: TRBV7-9
clone size: .
J gene: TRBJ1-2
D gene: TRBD1

CDR3 DNA: TGTGCCAGCAGCTTGCCGACAGGGGGATTGGCCGGGGAGCTGTTTTTT
CDR3 protein: CASSLPTGGLAGELFF
V gene: TRBV5-4
clone size: .
J gene: TRBJ2-2
D gene: TRBD1

CDR3 DNA: TGTGCCAGCAGACACCGGGACAGGCTGCAAGAGCAGTACTTC
CDR3 protein: CASRHRDRLQEQYF
V gene: TRBV6-5
clone size: .
J gene: TRBJ2-7
D gene: TRBD1

CDR3 DNA: TGCGCCAGCAGACCACAGGGGGCGCCGGATTCACCCCTCCACTTT
CDR3 protein: CASRPQGAPDSPLHF
V gene: TRBV5-1
clone size: .
J gene: TRBJ1-6
D gene: TRBD1

CDR3 DNA: TGTGCCAGCAGCCTTCGCCCGGGACTACAAGAGACCCAGTACTTC
CDR3 protein: CASSLRPGLQETQYF
V gene: TRBV14
clone size: once
J gene: TRBJ2-5
D gene: TRBD2

CDR3 DNA: TGTGCCAGCAGCTTAGTGGGGAAGCGGTACGAGCAGTACTTC
CDR3 protein: CASSLVGKRYEQYF
V gene: TRBV13
clone size: .
J gene: TRBJ2-7
D gene: .

CDR3 DNA: TGCGCCAGCAGCTTGGGGGCAGCAAACCAAGAGACCCAGTACTTC
CDR3 protein: CASSLGAANQETQYF
V gene: TRBV5-1
clone size: .
J gene: TRBJ2-5
D gene: .

CDR3 DNA: TGTGCCAGCAGTTATCGACAGGGGTACACTGAAGCTTTCTTT
CDR3 protein: CASSYRQGYTEAFF
V gene: TRBV6-5
clone size: .
J gene: TRBJ1-1
D gene: TRBD1

CDR3 DNA: TGTGCCAGTTTGCCGGGACACGGATACAATGAGCAGTTCTTC
CDR3 protein: CASLPGHGYNEQFF
V gene: TRBV19
clone size: .
J gene: TRBJ2-1
D gene: .

CDR3 DNA: TGCGCCAGCAGCCCTATGGGTGCTGCCCAGGGGGAGCAGTACTTC
CDR3 protein: CASSPMGAAQGEQYF
V gene: TRBV4-1
clone size: .
J gene: TRBJ2-7
D gene: .

CDR3 DNA: TGTGCCAGCACCCCTACGGGGGTGGGCACTAACTATGGCTACACCTTC
CDR3 protein: CASTPTGVGTNYGYTF
V gene: TRBV7-2
clone size: .
J gene: TRBJ1-2
D gene: .

CDR3 DNA: TGTGCCAGCAGTGAGTTTACTGCAGGGGGAAGCGGACGTGTCTACGAGCAGTACTTC
CDR3 protein: CASSEFTAGGSGRVYEQYF
V gene: TRBV6-1
clone size: few
J gene: TRBJ2-7
D gene: TRBD1

CDR3 DNA: TGTGCCAGCAGTGAGGTGGGGGCAGGTGGGGCCAACGTCCTGACTTTC
CDR3 protein: CASSEVGAGGANVLTF
V gene: TRBV6-4
clone size: .
J gene: TRBJ2-6
D gene: .

CDR3 DNA: TGTGCCAGCAGCCGCGGGGACAGCTACGAGCAGTACTTC
CDR3 protein: CASSRGDSYEQYF
V gene: TRBV7-9
clone size: .
J gene: TRBJ2-7
D gene: .

CDR3 DNA: TGCGCCAGCAGCCAACGATATAGCGGGAGTGGTACAGATACGCAGTATTTT
CDR3 protein: CASSQRYSGSGTDTQYF
V gene: TRBV4-3
clone size: .
J gene: TRBJ2-3
D gene: TRBD2

CDR3 DNA: TGCGCCAGCAGCTTGGCCGGGCAGGGGAACACTGAAGCTTTCTTT
CDR3 protein: CASSLAGQGNTEAFF
V gene: TRBV5-1
clone size: .
J gene: TRBJ1-1
D gene: .

CDR3 DNA: TGTGCCAGCAGCCCCCAGACAGGGACGGTACGTGGCTACACCTTC
CDR3 protein: CASSPQTGTVRGYTF
V gene: TRBV7-2
clone size: .
J gene: TRBJ1-2
D gene: TRBD1

CDR3 DNA: TGCAGTGCTACAGGAATGAATGGCTACACCTTC
CDR3 protein: CSATGMNGYTF
V gene: TRBV20-1
clone size: .
J gene: TRBJ1-2
D gene: .

CDR3 DNA: TGTGCCAGCAGAAGAACAGGGTACCGGGGCTATGGCTACACCTTC
CDR3 protein: CASRRTGYRGYGYTF
V gene: TRBV28
clone size: .
J gene: TRBJ1-2
D gene: .

CDR3 DNA: TGTGCCAGCAGCCCCGGGACAGAAAATTCACCCCTCCACTTT
CDR3 protein: CASSPGTENSPLHF
V gene: TRBV9
clone size: .
J gene: TRBJ1-6
D gene: TRBD1

CDR3 DNA: TGTGCCAGCACTTCCCCCGGGACCGGGGAGCTGTTTTTT
CDR3 protein: CASTSPGTGELFF
V gene: TRBV28
clone size: once
J gene: TRBJ2-2
D gene: .

CDR3 DNA: TGTGCCAGCAGACCGGGACTAGCGGGATTAGAGACCCAGTACTTC
CDR3 protein: CASRPGLAGLETQYF
V gene: TRBV27
clone size: .
J gene: TRBJ2-5
D gene: TRBD2